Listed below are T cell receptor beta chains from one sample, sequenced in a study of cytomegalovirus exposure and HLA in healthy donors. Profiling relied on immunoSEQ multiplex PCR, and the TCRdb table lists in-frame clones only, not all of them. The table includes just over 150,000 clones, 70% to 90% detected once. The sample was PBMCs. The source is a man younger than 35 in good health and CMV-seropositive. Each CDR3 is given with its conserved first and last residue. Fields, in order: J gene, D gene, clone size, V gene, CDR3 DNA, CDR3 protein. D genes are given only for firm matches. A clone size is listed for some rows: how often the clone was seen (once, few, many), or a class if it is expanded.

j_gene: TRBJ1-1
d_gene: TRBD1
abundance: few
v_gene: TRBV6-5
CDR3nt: TGTGCCAGCAGTTCCCTAGAGACAGGGGTCACTGAAGCTTTCTTT
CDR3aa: CASSSLETGVTEAFF

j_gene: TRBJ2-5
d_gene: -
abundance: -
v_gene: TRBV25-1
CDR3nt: TGTGCCAGCCTGGGACTGGCAACCGGGACCCAGTACTTC
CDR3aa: CASLGLATGTQYF

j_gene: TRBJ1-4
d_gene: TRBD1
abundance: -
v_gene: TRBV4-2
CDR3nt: TGTGCCAGCAGCCAAGAAAGTACTAGGACAGGGGGTGAAAAACTGTTTTTT
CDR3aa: CASSQESTRTGGEKLFF

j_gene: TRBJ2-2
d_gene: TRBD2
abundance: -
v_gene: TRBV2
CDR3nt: TGTGCCAGCAACTTCAGAAGCGGGGGGGCCGGCACCGGGGAGCTGTTTTTT
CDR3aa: CASNFRSGGAGTGELFF

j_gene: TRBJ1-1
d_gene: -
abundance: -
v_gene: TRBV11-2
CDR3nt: TGTGCCAGCAGCTTGCTCGCAGGGGTGGGCACTGAAGCTTTCTTT
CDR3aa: CASSLLAGVGTEAFF

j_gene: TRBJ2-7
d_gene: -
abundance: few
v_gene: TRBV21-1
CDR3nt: TGTGCCAGCATACCCTGTGCAGGGCAGGGCGACGAGCAGTACTTC
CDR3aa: CASIPCAGQGDEQYF

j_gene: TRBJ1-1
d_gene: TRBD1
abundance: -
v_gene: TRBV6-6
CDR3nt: TGTGCCAGCAGCCCCGGGACAGGCATGAGCACTGAAGCTTTCTTT
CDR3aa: CASSPGTGMSTEAFF

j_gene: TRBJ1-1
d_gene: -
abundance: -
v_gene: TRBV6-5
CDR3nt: TGTGCCAGCAGTTTTGTCCCGGGACTAAGAGCTTTCTTT
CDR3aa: CASSFVPGLRAFF

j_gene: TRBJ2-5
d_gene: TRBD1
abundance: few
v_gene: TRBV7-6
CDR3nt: TGTGCCAGCAGCTTAGGCGACAGGGGGGAGACCCAGTACTTC
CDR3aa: CASSLGDRGETQYF

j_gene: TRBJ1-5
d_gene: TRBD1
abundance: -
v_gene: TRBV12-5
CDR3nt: TGTGCTAGTGGTTCCTCGGGACAGGGTAATCAGCCCCAGCATTTT
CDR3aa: CASGSSGQGNQPQHF

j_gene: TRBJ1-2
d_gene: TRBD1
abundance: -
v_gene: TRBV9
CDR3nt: TGTGCCAGCAGCGTCGACAGGGCCCACTATGGCTACACCTTC
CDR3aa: CASSVDRAHYGYTF

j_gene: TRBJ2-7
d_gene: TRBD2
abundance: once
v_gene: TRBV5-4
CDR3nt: TGTGCCAGCAGCTTGGTAGCGGGGGGGGAGCAGTACTTC
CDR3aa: CASSLVAGGEQYF

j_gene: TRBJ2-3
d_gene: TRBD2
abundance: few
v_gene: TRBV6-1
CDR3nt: TGTGCCAGCAGTGGACTAGCGGGGGCAGATACGCAGTATTTT
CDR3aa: CASSGLAGADTQYF

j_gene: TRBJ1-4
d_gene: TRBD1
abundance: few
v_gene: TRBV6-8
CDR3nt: TGTGCCAGCCTAACCGGGACAGGGGTCCCTAATGAAAAACTGTTTTTT
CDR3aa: CASLTGTGVPNEKLFF

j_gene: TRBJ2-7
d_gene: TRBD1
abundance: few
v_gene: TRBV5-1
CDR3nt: TGCGCCAGCAGCCCCCGACAGGGGACGACCTACGAGCAGTACTTC
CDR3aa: CASSPRQGTTYEQYF

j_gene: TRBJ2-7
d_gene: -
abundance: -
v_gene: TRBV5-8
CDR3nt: TGTGCCAGCAGCTTGGCAGGGGCAGCTCTGTTTGGCGAGCAGTACTTC
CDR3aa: CASSLAGAALFGEQYF

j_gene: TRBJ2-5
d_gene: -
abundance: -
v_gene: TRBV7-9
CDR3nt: TGTGCCAGCAGCTTCAGCGGGCAAGAGACCCAGTACTTC
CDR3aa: CASSFSGQETQYF

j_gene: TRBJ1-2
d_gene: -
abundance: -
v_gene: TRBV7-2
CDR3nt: TGTGCCAGCAGCGGACGACAGGTAGCTAACTATGGCTACACCTTC
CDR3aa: CASSGRQVANYGYTF

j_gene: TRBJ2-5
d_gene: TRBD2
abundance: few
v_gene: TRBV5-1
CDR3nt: TGCGCCAGCGGGACTAGCGGAGAGACCCAGTACTTC
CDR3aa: CASGTSGETQYF

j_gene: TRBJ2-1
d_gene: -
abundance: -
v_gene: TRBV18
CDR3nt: TGTGCCAGCTCACCACCCCTTAATGAGCAGTTCTTC
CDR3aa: CASSPPLNEQFF

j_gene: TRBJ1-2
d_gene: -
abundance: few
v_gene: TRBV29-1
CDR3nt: TGCAGCGTTGAACCAGGAACCAGGGATGGCTACACCTTC
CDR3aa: CSVEPGTRDGYTF